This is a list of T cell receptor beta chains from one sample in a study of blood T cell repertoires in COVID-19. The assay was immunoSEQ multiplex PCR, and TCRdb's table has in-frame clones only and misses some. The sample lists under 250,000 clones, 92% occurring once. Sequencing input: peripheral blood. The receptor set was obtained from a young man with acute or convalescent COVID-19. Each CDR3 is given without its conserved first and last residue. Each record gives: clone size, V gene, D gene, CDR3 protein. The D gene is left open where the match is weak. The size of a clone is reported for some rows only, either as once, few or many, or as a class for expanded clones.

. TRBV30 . AWSVGAGTGKRY
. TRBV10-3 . ANNRGPTGRAF
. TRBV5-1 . ASSSGLPGSGYGYT
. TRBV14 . ASSLGTGNYEQY
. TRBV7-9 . ASSLPMEKLF
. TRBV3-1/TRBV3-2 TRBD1 ASSQEGQGDGNTIY
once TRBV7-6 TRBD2 ASSFREGQQY
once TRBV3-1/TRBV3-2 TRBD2 ASSQGGGADTQY
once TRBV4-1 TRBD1 ASSLAGQDRPLH
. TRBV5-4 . ASSLETTRVNSPLH